The 15 T cell receptor beta chains presented below share a single source sample, sequenced in a study of blood T cell repertoires in COVID-19. Profiled with immunoSEQ multiplex PCR; TCRdb holds only in-frame clones, not every one. The data show approximately 80,000 clones, 88% seen once. The sequenced sample was peripheral blood. The receptors here all came from a human donor in a cohort sampled during active COVID-19.

The chain combines TRBV28 with TRBJ1-3, with D maybe TRBD1 (6 bases). Germline V gives CDR1 MDHEN, CDR2 SYDVKM. Trimming took off 8 bases at V and 8 bases at J, with 28 bases between the two ends. The CDR3 length is 17 residues. The DNA for the CDR3 is TGTGCCAGCGAATGGATCTGGGGGCGTTTATCTGAATACACCATATATTTT. It encodes CASEWIWGRLSEYTIYF. Full variable domain (outside the CDR3, taken from reference TRBV28 and TRBJ1-3): DVKVTQSSRYLVKRTGEKVFLECVQDMDHENMFWYRQDPGLGLRLIYFSYDVKMKEKGDIPEGYSVSREKKERFSLILESASTNQTSMYLCASEWIWGRLSEYTIYFGEGSWLTVV.

This clone was seen just once. The V gene is TRBV7-2, the J gene TRBJ2-5; 14 nucleotides align to TRBD2. V lost 5 bases, J lost 5 bases, and 10 bases stayed unmatched. CDR3 length: 17 amino acids. Germline V gives CDR1 SGHTA, CDR2 FQGNSA. The CDR3 DNA is TGTGCCAGCAGCCCGACCGGGACTAGCGGGAGTGGGGAGACCCAGTACTTC. Translated: CASSPTGTSGSGETQYF.

The chain couples TRBV3-1 (or the pseudogene TRBV3-2) to TRBJ1-2; 7 bases match TRBD1. With 4 bases clipped from V and 3 bases from J, the junction kept 2 bases outside the gene matches. This CDR3 is built from 13 residues. Looked up from germline, CDR1 is LGHDT and CDR2 is YNNKEL (reference sequence). CDR3 nucleotides: TGTGCCAGCAGCCCAGGGACAGACTATGGCTACACCTTC. Amino acids: CASSPGTDYGYTF.

The chain joins TRBV5-1 to TRBJ1-5; D not certain. The CDR3 is 15 residues long. Germline CDR1 SGHRS, CDR2 YFSETQ. V gave up 1 base and J gave up 2 bases, with 10 bases separating them. Here the CDR3 reads CASSLSGLGNQPQHF. CDR3 coding DNA: TGCGCCAGCAGCTTGTCGGGTTTGGGCAATCAGCCCCAGCATTTT.

The rearrangement links TRBV12-3 or TRBV12-4 to TRBJ1-1; D is unresolved. Trimming took off 1 base at V and 0 bases at J, with 3 bases between the two ends. The CDR3 extends over 13 amino acids. The CDR3: CASSLVVNTEAFF. CDR3 DNA sequence: TGTGCCAGCAGTTTAGTAGTGAACACTGAAGCTTTCTTT.

The CDR3 nucleotides read TGTGCCAGCAGTTATAGGGGCTACTATGGCTACACCTTC. The encoded protein is CASSYRGYYGYTF. V is TRBV6-5 and J is TRBJ1-2; tentatively, D is TRBD1 (5 bases). The ends were cut back, 3 bases at V and 3 bases at J, with 8 bases in the middle. Germline V gene data show CDR1 as MNHEY and CDR2 as SVGAGI. CDR3 size: 13 residues.

This rearrangement joins TRBV7-2 to TRBJ2-7, with 10 bases fitting TRBD1. The CDR3 has 17 amino acids. Unmatched junction bases numbered 8, after V lost 1 base and J lost 2 bases. Germline lookup yields CDR1 SGHTA and CDR2 FQGNSA. The CDR3 here is CASSLVMDRGFTYEQYF. DNA of the CDR3: TGTGCCAGCAGCTTAGTGATGGACAGGGGGTTCACCTACGAGCAGTACTTC.

The genes are TRBV30 and TRBJ1-2; D is uncertain. Germline V lookup: CDR1 GTSNPN, CDR2 SVGIG (reference sequence). This CDR3 contains 13 residues. V was clipped by 2 bases and J by 6 bases, with 13 bases between them. CDR3 nucleotides: TGTGCCTGGAGTTTCTCAGGTTTTGATGGCTACACCTTC. Its protein product is CAWSFSGFDGYTF. Filled out from reference TRBV30 and TRBJ1-2, the complete variable domain reads SQTIHQWPATLVQPVGSPLSLECTVEGTSNPNLYWYRQAAGRGLQLLFYSVGIGQISSEVPQNLSASRPQDRQFILSSKKLLLSDSGFYLCAWSFSGFDGYTFGSGTRLTVV.

CDR3 sequence: CASRSGTATYEQYF. CDR3 nucleotides: TGTGCCAGCAGATCCGGGACAGCCACCTACGAGCAGTACTTC. J is TRBJ2-7 and V is TRBV2; TRBD1 agrees at 7 bases. CDR3 length equals 14 residues. CDR1 and CDR2 from the germline V gene are SNHLY and FYNNEI. V lost 6 bases, J lost 2 bases, and 7 bases stayed unmatched.

The chain uses TRBV10-3 and TRBJ1-2; unclear D gene. CDR1 and CDR2 from the germline V gene are ENHRY and SYGVKD. CDR3 length: 12 residues. Trimming pared 10 bases from V and 8 bases from J, leaving 17 bases between. The chain's CDR3 is CATHEGGLGYTF. In DNA, the CDR3 is TGTGCCACCCACGAGGGAGGCCTGGGCTACACCTTC.

This clone has more than one count but fewer than ten. J is TRBJ1-1 and V is TRBV18; weak D call: TRBD1 (5 bases). This CDR3 is 16 amino acids long. V was trimmed by 6 bases and J by 5 bases, leaving 22 bases between them. Per the germline V gene, CDR1 is KGHSH and CDR2 is LQKENI. The CDR3 coding sequence is TGTGCCAGCTCTACCCAGGGTCTTTTATTGGGTACTGAAGCTTTCTTT. Translating gives CASSTQGLLLGTEAFF.

The chain combines TRBV7-2 with TRBJ2-7; 7 bases line up with TRBD2. CDR3 length: 14 residues. CDR1 is SGHTA and CDR2 is FQGNSA in the germline V gene. The junction had 17 bases not matched to a gene; V was cut back by 8 bases and J by 10 bases. CDR3 sequence: CASLPGGNPRSQYF. In nucleotides, the CDR3 is TGTGCCAGCTTGCCCGGGGGGAACCCACGATCCCAGTACTTC.

This clone showed up just a few times. The chain employs TRBV5-1 and TRBJ2-2; tentative D call: TRBD1 (5 bases). The CDR3 is made up of 13 amino acids. Germline loops: CDR1 SGHRS, CDR2 YFSETQ. Trimming removed 0 bases from V and 5 bases from J, with 5 bases in between. CDR3 sequence: CASSLEGTGELFF. The CDR3 DNA reads as TGCGCCAGCAGCTTGGAGGGGACCGGGGAGCTGTTTTTT.

The chain recombines TRBV14 with TRBJ1-1; possible D gene TRBD1, 6 bases. Trimming shortened V by 4 bases and J by 1 base, and 13 bases separated the two germline ends. The germline V gene encodes CDR1 SGHDN and CDR2 FVKESK. There are 15 residues in the CDR3. CDR3 region: CASSRLQGGNTEAFF. The CDR3 nucleotides read TGTGCCAGCAGCCGACTACAAGGGGGGAACACTGAAGCTTTCTTT.

The gene calls are TRBV5-1 and TRBJ1-1; D remains ambiguous. Trimming stripped 4 bases from V and 3 bases from J, with 13 bases between. Germline-derived CDR1 and CDR2 are SGHRS and YFSETQ. This CDR3 is 14 amino acids long. In DNA, the CDR3 is TGCGCCAGCAGCATGGACCCGAGGGACACTGAAGCTTTCTTT. It encodes CASSMDPRDTEAFF.